This TCR beta chain stems from a study of spatial heterogeneity in lung cancer. The overall study: The donors comprised 60 to 85 untreated early-stage non-small cell lung cancer patients. Median follow-up for sequenced PBMC samples was about two years after resection, when such samples existed.

In this sample, this clonotype turned up a few times. Antigen specificity is unknown. This CDR3 is built from 18 residues. Germline V lookup: CDR1 SGHAT, CDR2 FQNNGV. V lost 3 bases and J lost 1, with 20 bases in between. Overall study results and limits: Ubiquitous expanded tumor TCRs were seen in blood more at resection than at follow-up.

As for time point: blood at routine non-recurrence follow-up after resection. A unique molecular identifier was carried by every single TCR cDNA molecule. One entry per CDR3 protein, called by TCRdb with MiXCR from the 5' RACE reads. The sample holds 35,000 to 55,000 distinct CDR3 sequences; roughly 20% are singletons and the top ten take less than 9.5%. The J gene is TRBJ2-3, the V gene TRBV11-2; D is tentatively TRBD1 or TRBD2 (5 bases each). This clonotype originated in a female donor with early-stage non-small cell lung cancer. Sample: PBMCs, taken at follow-up. CDR3 protein: CASSFHSEGQSGTDTQYF. In DNA, the CDR3 is TGTGCCAGCAGCTTTCATTCCGAGGGGCAATCGGGCACAGATACGCAGTATTTT.